What follows are 21 T cell receptor beta chains derived from one specimen sequenced in a study of control samples from healthy donors and cancer patients. Sequencing used immunoSEQ multiplex PCR; TCRdb keeps in-frame clones, though not all of them. The table has approximately 170,000 clones, about nine tenths seen once. The sample taken for sequencing was blood. These receptors were collected from a woman in her 30s in good health.

This chain links TRBV12-3 or TRBV12-4 with TRBJ1-5; D not resolved. The CDR3 is 11 residues long. V was clipped by 6 bases and J by 4 bases, with 4 bases between them. The CDR3 protein is CASSRNQPQHF. CDR3 sequence (DNA): TGTGCCAGCAGCCGAAATCAGCCCCAGCATTTT.

This clone was detected only once. The chain carries TRBV7-2 and TRBJ1-2, with unresolved D. Germline values: CDR1 SGHTA, CDR2 FQGNSA. The CDR3 is made up of 13 amino acids. Trimming pared 1 base from V and 0 bases from J, leaving 3 bases between. CDR3 sequence: CASSLEANYGYTF. DNA for the CDR3: TGTGCCAGCAGCTTAGAAGCTAACTATGGCTACACCTTC.

This clone was observed a few times. The chain links TRBV5-3 to TRBJ1-1; 10 bases are a match to TRBD1. TRBV5-3 is designated an ORF whose function remains uncertain. The CDR3 has 14 residues. V was clipped by 2 bases and J by 6 bases; unmatched bases: 4. The CDR3 DNA reads TGTGCCAGAAGCTTCCCGACAGGGGGCTCTGAAGCTTTCTTT. This encodes CARSFPTGGSEAFF.

J is TRBJ1-2 and V is TRBV15; 7 positions match TRBD1. The CDR3 contains 14 residues. Germline CDR1 reads LNHNV; CDR2 reads YYDKDF (reference sequence). V dropped 1 base and J dropped 5; count of bases not matched to a gene: 4. The CDR3 coding sequence is TGTGCCACCAGCAGAGCCCTGACAGGGTATGGCTACACCTTC. This codes for CATSRALTGYGYTF. Complete variable domain (other parts from reference TRBV15 and TRBJ1-2): DAMVIQNPRYQVTQFGKPVTLSCSQTLNHNVMYWYQQKSSQAPKLLFHYYDKDFNNEADTPDNFQSRRPNTSFCFLDIRSPGLGDTAMYLCATSRALTGYGYTFGSGTRLTVV.

The chain is built from TRBV2 and TRBJ1-5; D not resolved. V dropped 2 bases and J dropped 3 bases, with 5 bases sitting between them. CDR1 SNHLY and CDR2 FYNNEI come from the germline V gene. This CDR3 is 13 amino acids long. CDR3 protein: CASSEYINQPQHF. The DNA for the CDR3 is TGTGCCAGCAGTGAATACATCAATCAGCCCCAGCATTTT.

CDR3 sequence: CASSLGLVNEQFF. In DNA, the CDR3 is TGTGCCAGCAGCTTAGGACTCGTCAATGAGCAGTTCTTC. The gene calls are TRBV11-2 and TRBJ2-1; D gene unclear. Germline V CDR1 and CDR2: SGHAT, FQNNGV. The CDR3 loop spans 13 amino acids. The germline V and J ends were trimmed by 1 base and 6 bases, with 7 bases remaining between them.

The V and J genes are TRBV12-3 or TRBV12-4 and TRBJ1-6; possible D gene TRBD1, 5 bases. The V end lost 7 bases, the J end lost 9 bases, and 10 bases lay between the germline ends. The CDR3 runs 12 residues. The CDR3 is CASTRGGSPLHF. In nucleotides, the CDR3 is TGTGCCAGCACACGGGGGGGTTCACCCCTCCACTTT.

The chain links TRBV4-1 to TRBJ1-3; 9 bases fit TRBD1. With 3 bases clipped from V and 2 bases from J, the junction kept 2 bases outside the gene matches. The CDR3 contains 15 residues. Germline V gives CDR1 MGHRA, CDR2 YSYEKL. The CDR3, as DNA: TGCGCCAGCAGCCAGAGGACAGGGGCTGGAAACACCATATATTTT. Its translation is CASSQRTGAGNTIYF.

The chain joins TRBV4-1 to TRBJ1-2; D remains unclear. V was cut by 0 bases and J by 2 bases, with 10 bases left in between. From germline, CDR1 is MGHRA and CDR2 YSYEKL. The CDR3 has 15 residues. The CDR3 DNA reads TGCGCCAGCAGCCAAGAGGGGTACAAGAACTATGGCTACACCTTC. Protein sequence: CASSQEGYKNYGYTF.

V is TRBV15 and J is TRBJ2-6; possible D gene TRBD2, 6 bases. This CDR3 is 16 amino acids long. V shed 1 base and J shed 0 bases, with 7 bases lying between them. Germline V gene data show CDR1 as LNHNV and CDR2 as YYDKDF (reference sequence). The CDR3 is CATSRGGVSGANVLTF. The CDR3 DNA follows: TGTGCCACCAGCAGAGGGGGGGTCTCTGGGGCCAACGTCCTGACTTTC.

This chain joins TRBV11-3 and TRBJ2-2; 10 bases align to TRBD1. Germline CDR1 and CDR2: SGHNT and YENEEA. The CDR3 contains 15 residues. The V and J ends lost 4 bases and 6 bases, in that order; junction bases with no gene match: 5. This chain's CDR3 is CASSSDRGKAGELFF. The CDR3 DNA reads TGTGCCAGCAGCTCGGACAGGGGGAAGGCCGGGGAGCTGTTTTTT.

The V and J genes are TRBV19 and TRBJ2-1; 10 bases agree with TRBD2. CDR3 length equals 17 residues. J lost 0 bases, V lost 6 bases, and 8 bases had no gene match. Germline loops: CDR1 LNHDA, CDR2 SQIVND (reference sequence). The CDR3 protein is CASRDGSSGSSYNEQFF. The CDR3 nucleotides read TGTGCCAGTAGGGACGGTTCTAGCGGGAGCTCCTACAATGAGCAGTTCTTC.

The CDR3 region is CATGRTFVGRNEQFF. CDR3 DNA: TGTGCCACCGGCCGGACATTTGTGGGTCGCAATGAGCAGTTCTTC. The chain uses TRBV6-5 and TRBJ2-1; D is perhaps TRBD1 (5 bases). The CDR3 length is 15 residues. Germline CDR1 is MNHEY and CDR2 is SVGAGI. Trimming took off 10 bases at V and 6 bases at J, with 22 bases between the two ends.

This clone has more than one count but fewer than ten. The chain joins TRBV6-4 to TRBJ2-3; 9 positions match TRBD2. The CDR3 length is 15 residues. V lost 3 bases to trimming and J lost 4 bases; unmatched junction nucleotides: 5. Germline CDR1 is MRHNA and CDR2 is SNTAGT. Written as DNA, the CDR3 is TGTGCCAGCAGTGAGGGAACTAGCGGGCCAGATACGCAGTATTTT. Protein product: CASSEGTSGPDTQYF.

The sample holds one count of this clone. V is TRBV4-3 and J is TRBJ1-2, with a tentative D call TRBD1 (5 bases). This CDR3 is built from 14 residues. Germline V gives CDR1 LGHNA, CDR2 YSLEER. Trimming shortened V by 0 bases and J by 6 bases, and 11 bases separated the two germline ends. Written as DNA, the CDR3 is TGCGCCAGCAGCCAAGAAAGGCGGGGGAATGGCTACACCTTC. This codes for CASSQERRGNGYTF.

The CDR3 DNA reads TGCGCCAGCAGCCAAGGTCCGGGACAAGAGACCCAGTACTTC. It codes for CASSQGPGQETQYF. The chain is built from TRBV4-1 and TRBJ2-5; the D gene is possibly TRBD2 (5 bases). V was clipped by 1 base and J by 2 bases, with 8 bases between them. This CDR3 spans 14 amino acids. The germline gives CDR1 MGHRA, CDR2 YSYEKL.

The chain joins TRBV24-1 to TRBJ1-1; 7 nucleotides line up with TRBD1. Germline V gene data show CDR1 as KGHDR and CDR2 as SFDVKD. The CDR3 consists of 15 residues. With V trimmed by 2 bases and J by 4 bases, 6 bases remained unmatched. CDR3 sequence (DNA): TGTGCCACCAGTGATTCCCACAGGGGTGGCACTGAAGCTTTCTTT. Residues: CATSDSHRGGTEAFF.

The chain combines TRBV4-1 with TRBJ2-5, with TRBD2 identical over 11 bases. Germline-derived CDR1 and CDR2 are MGHRA and YSYEKL. The CDR3 loop spans 15 amino acids. V lost 4 bases, J lost 2 bases, and 3 bases stayed unmatched. CDR3 bases: TGCGCCAGCAGCCGGGGACTAGCGGCGCAAGAGACCCAGTACTTC. As protein: CASSRGLAAQETQYF.

Many counts were recorded for this clone. V usage is TRBV6-2 or TRBV6-3 and J usage is TRBJ2-6, with no clear D. Germline V gene lookup returns CDR1 MNHEY and CDR2 SVGEGT. The CDR3 is made up of 14 amino acids. V was cut by 2 bases and J by 0 bases, with 2 bases left in between. The CDR3 nucleotides are TGTGCCAGCAGTTACAGCTCTGGGGCCAACGTCCTGACTTTC. Residues: CASSYSSGANVLTF.

The chain joins TRBV11-3 to TRBJ1-3; possible D gene TRBD1, 5 bases. V was shortened by 4 bases and J by 10 bases, with 14 bases between the two germline ends. The CDR3 loop spans 13 amino acids. From germline, CDR1 is SGHNT and CDR2 YENEEA. The CDR3 DNA follows: TGTGCCAGCAGCTGGGACGGTTCAAGAACCATATATTTT. Its translation is CASSWDGSRTIYF.

This chain links TRBV7-2 with TRBJ2-7, with 13 bases aligning to TRBD2. The CDR3 is made up of 14 amino acids. CDR1 and CDR2 from the germline V gene are SGHTA and FQGNSA. The trim removed 6 bases at V and 6 bases at J, leaving 5 bases unmatched. The CDR3 nucleotides read TGTGCCAGCAGGTCCGGGACTAGCGGGATCGAGCAGTACTTC. It specifies CASRSGTSGIEQYF.